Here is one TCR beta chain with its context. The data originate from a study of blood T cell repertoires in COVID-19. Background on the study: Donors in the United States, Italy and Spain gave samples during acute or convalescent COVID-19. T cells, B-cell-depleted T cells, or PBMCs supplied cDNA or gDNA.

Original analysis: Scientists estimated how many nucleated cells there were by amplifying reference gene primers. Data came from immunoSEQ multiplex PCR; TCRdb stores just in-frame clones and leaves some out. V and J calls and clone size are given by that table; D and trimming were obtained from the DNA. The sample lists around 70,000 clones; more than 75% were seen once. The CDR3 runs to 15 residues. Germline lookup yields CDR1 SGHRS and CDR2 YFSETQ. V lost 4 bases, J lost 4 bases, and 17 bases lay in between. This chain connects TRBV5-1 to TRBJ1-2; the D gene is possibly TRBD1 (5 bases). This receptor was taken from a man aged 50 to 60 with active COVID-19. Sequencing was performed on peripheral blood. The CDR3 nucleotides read TGCGCCAGCAGCGCGTTAGCGGGACTCAGCTATGGCTACACCTTC. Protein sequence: CASSALAGLSYGYTF.